This T cell receptor beta chain came from a study of T cell changes during pregnancy in multiple sclerosis (dated by TCRdb to about 2019). At the level of the whole study: In women with multiple sclerosis, the researchers looked at how the T cell repertoire shifted as pregnancy progressed.

Trimming at the junction amounts to 3 bases on V and 7 bases on J, and the germline ends lie 16 bases apart. CDR1 is given as SGHNT and CDR2 as YYREEE, both from the germline V gene (reference sequence). From its cysteine to its phenylalanine, the CDR3 spans 15 amino acids. The read is trimmed to its CDR3 DNA, 45 bases read in frame from base 1. The library was produced with the immunoSEQ multiplex PCR assay. The table comes from immuneACCESS by way of TCRdb, which keeps in-frame sequences with V and J called. Part of the clones is missing from these tables; in studies checked, under half for an unresolved V gene and the rest for unknown reasons. Here the sample has about 73,000 clones; around 94% occur a single time. The top ten clonotypes cover 2.8% of the sample. Turning to this clone: There is no known antigen for this receptor. One base away there is no much larger clone; base qualities are not given.

Sequencing used peripheral blood, obtained in the third trimester of pregnancy. The receptor was derived from a female donor in good health, enrolled as a control in a pregnancy study. The chain is assembled from TRBV5-4 and TRBJ2-2; the D gene is possibly TRBD1, with 6 bases matching. The encoded CDR3 is CASSSGVGAVGELFF. In nucleotides, the sequence is TGTGCCAGCAGCTCCGGAGTGGGGGCGGTCGGGGAGCTGTTTTTT. Where the CDR3 stops, the reference TRBV5-4 and TRBJ2-2 genes take over; the full variable domain is ETGVTQSPTHLIKTRGQQVTLRCSSQSGHNTVSWYQQALGQGPQFIFQYYREEENGRGNFPPRFSGLQFPNYSSELNVNALELDDSALYLCASSSGVGAVGELFFGEGSRLTVL.